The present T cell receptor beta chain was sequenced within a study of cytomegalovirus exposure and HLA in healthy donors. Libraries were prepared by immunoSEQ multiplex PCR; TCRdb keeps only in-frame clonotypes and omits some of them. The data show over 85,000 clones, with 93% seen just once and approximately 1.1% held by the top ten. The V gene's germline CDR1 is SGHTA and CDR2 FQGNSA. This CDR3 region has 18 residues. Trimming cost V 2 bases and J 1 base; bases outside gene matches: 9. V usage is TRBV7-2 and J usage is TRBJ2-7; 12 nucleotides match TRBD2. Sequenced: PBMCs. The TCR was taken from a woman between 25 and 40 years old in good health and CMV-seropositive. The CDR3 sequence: CASSLHPGTSGRSYEQYF. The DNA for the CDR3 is TGTGCCAGCAGCTTACATCCCGGGACTAGCGGGCGATCCTACGAGCAGTACTTC. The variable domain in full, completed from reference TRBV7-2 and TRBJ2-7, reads GAGVSQSPSNKVTEKGKDVELRCDPISGHTALYWYRQSLGQGLEFLIYFQGNSAPDKSGLPSDRFSAERTGGSVSTLTIQRTQQEDSAVYLCASSLHPGTSGRSYEQYFGPGTRLTVT.